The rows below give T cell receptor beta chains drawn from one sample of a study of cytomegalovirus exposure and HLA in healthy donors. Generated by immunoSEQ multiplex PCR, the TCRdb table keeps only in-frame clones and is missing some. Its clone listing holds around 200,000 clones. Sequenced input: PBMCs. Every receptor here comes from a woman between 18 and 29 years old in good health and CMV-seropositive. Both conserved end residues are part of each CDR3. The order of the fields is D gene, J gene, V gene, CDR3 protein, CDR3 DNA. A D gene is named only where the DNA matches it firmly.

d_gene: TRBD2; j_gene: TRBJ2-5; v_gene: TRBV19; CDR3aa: CASSTSGAQETQYF; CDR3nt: TGTGCCAGTAGTACTAGCGGGGCGCAAGAGACCCAGTACTTC
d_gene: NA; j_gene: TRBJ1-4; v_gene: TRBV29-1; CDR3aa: CSVEQGFEKLFF; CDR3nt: TGCAGCGTTGAACAGGGTTTTGAAAAACTGTTTTTT
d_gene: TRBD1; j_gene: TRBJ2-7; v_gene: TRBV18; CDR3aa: CASSRTGRLEQYF; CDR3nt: TGTGCCAGCTCAAGGACAGGGCGGCTCGAGCAGTACTTC
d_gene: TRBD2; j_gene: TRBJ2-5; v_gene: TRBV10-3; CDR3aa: CAISESAGELGETQYF; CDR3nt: TGTGCCATCAGTGAGTCGGCGGGGGAGCTAGGAGAGACCCAGTACTTC
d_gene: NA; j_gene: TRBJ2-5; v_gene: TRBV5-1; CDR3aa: CASSLPVVNPQGIQETQYF; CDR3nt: TGCGCCAGCAGCTTGCCGGTCGTAAACCCGCAGGGGATTCAAGAGACCCAGTACTTC
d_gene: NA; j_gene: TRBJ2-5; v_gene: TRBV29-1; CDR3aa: CSVVFLQETQYF; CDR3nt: TGCAGCGTTGTGTTCTTACAAGAGACCCAGTACTTC
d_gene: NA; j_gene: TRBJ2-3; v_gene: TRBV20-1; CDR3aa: CSANSAGTQYF; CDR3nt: TGCAGTGCCAATAGCGCCGGTACGCAGTATTTT
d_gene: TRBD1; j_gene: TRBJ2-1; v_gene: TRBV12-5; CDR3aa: CASGLAIGTGNNEQFF; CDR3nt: TGTGCTAGTGGTTTGGCAATAGGGACAGGGAACAATGAGCAGTTCTTC
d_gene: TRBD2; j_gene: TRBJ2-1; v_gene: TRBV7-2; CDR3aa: CASSLRLAGGYNEQFF; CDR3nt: TGTGCCAGCAGCTTAAGGCTAGCGGGAGGCTACAATGAGCAGTTCTTC
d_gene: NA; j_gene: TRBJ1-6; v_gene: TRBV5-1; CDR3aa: CASSSGQLTNSPLHF; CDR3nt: TGCGCCAGCAGCTCTGGACAGCTAACTAATTCACCCCTCCACTTT
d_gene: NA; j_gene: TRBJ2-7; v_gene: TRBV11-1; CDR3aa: CASSSFQGRSYEQYF; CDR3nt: TGTGCCAGCAGCTCCTTCCAGGGTAGGTCCTACGAGCAGTACTTC
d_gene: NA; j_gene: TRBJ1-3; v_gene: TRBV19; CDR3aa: CASSIPRTLSAGNTIYF; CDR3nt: TGTGCCAGTAGTATACCCCGGACACTCTCAGCGGGAAACACCATATATTTT
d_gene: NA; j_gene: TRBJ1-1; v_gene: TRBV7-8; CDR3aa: CASSLKISLEAFF; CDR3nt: TGTGCCAGCAGCTTAAAAATCTCGCTAGAAGCTTTCTTT
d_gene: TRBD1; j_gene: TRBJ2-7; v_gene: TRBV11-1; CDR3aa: CASTRDRGVYEQYF; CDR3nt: TGTGCCAGCACCAGGGACAGGGGCGTCTACGAGCAGTACTTC
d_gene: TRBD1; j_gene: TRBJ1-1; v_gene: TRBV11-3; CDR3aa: CASSLGEDRDIPGEAFF; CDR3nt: TGTGCCAGCAGCTTAGGCGAGGACAGGGACATACCCGGCGAAGCTTTCTTT
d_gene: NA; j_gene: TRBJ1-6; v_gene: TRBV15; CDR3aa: CATSTPGTGRSPLHF; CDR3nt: TGTGCCACCAGCACTCCTGGAACAGGACGCTCACCCCTCCACTTT
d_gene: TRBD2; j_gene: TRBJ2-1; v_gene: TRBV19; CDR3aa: CASSIGGGYNEQFF; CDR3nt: TGTGCCAGTAGTATTGGCGGGGGCTACAATGAGCAGTTCTTC
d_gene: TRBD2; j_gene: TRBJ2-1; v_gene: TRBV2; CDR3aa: CASRTSGATGEQFF; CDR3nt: TGTGCCAGCCGGACTAGCGGGGCCACAGGGGAGCAGTTCTTC
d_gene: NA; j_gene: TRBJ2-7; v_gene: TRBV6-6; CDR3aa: CASRRDSYEQYF; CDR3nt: TGTGCCAGCAGGCGAGACTCCTACGAGCAGTACTTC
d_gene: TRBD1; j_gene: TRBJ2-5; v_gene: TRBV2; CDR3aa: CASRVRGLQETQYF; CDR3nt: TGTGCCAGCAGGGTCAGGGGGCTCCAAGAGACCCAGTACTTC
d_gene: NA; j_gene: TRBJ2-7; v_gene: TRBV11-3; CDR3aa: CASSLGASAQVYEQYF; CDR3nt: TGTGCCAGCAGCTTAGGCGCTAGCGCACAGGTCTACGAGCAGTACTTC
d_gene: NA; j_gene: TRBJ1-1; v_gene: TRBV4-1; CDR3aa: CASSPRQENTEAFF; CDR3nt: TGCGCCAGCAGCCCCAGACAGGAAAACACTGAAGCTTTCTTT
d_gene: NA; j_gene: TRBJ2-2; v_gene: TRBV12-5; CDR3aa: CASGLPLGGAAGELFF; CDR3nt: TGTGCTAGTGGTTTGCCACTGGGGGGAGCGGCCGGGGAGCTGTTTTTT
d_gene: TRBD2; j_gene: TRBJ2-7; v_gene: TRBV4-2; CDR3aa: CASSQGGVQQYF; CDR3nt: TGTGCCAGCAGCCAGGGAGGGGTTCAGCAGTACTTC
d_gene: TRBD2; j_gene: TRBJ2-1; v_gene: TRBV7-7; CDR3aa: CASSTSELNEQFF; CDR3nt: TGTGCCAGCAGCACTAGCGAACTTAATGAGCAGTTCTTC
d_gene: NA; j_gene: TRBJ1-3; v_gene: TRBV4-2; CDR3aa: CASSQDMAGKSGNTIYF; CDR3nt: TGTGCCAGCAGCCAAGATATGGCGGGAAAGTCTGGAAACACCATATATTTT
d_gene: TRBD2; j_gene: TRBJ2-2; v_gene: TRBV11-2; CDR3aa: CASSARTSSKTGELFF; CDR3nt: TGTGCCAGCAGCGCTCGGACTAGTTCTAAGACCGGGGAGCTGTTTTTT
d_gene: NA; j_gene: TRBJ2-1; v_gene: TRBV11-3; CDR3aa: CASTPGGAHYNEQFF; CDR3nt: TGTGCCAGCACCCCGGGCGGGGCTCACTACAATGAGCAGTTCTTC
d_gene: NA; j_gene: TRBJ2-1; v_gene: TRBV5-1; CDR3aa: CASSRWTNSDEQFF; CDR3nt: TGCGCCAGCAGCAGATGGACTAATAGTGATGAGCAGTTCTTC
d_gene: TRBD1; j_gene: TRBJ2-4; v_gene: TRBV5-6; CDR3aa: CASSPPSGGIQYF; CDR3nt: TGTGCCAGCAGCCCCCCTTCAGGGGGTATTCAGTACTTC
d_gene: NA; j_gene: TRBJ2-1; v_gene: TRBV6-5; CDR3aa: CASTLSLEDNEQFF; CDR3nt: TGTGCCAGCACCCTATCGCTCGAAGACAATGAGCAGTTCTTC
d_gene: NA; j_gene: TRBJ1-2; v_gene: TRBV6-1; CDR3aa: CASRRVSGYGYTF; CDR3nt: TGTGCCAGCAGGAGGGTTTCGGGCTATGGCTACACCTTC
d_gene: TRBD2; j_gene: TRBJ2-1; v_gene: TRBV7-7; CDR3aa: CASSLALAGGLDEQFF; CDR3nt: TGTGCCAGCAGCTTAGCCCTAGCGGGAGGACTTGACGAGCAGTTCTTC
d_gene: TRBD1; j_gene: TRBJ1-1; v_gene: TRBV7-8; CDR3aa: CASSLEAGTGPSGAFF; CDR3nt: TGTGCCAGCAGCTTAGAGGCGGGGACAGGGCCGTCAGGCGCTTTCTTT
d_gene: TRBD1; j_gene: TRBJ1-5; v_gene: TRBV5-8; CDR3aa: CASSLQTGGAGQPQHF; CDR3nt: TGTGCCAGCAGCCTGCAGACAGGGGGCGCGGGGCAGCCCCAGCATTTT
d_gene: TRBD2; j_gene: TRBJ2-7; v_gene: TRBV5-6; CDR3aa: CASSLGGTSGSLGYEQYF; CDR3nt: TGTGCCAGCAGCTTGGGAGGGACTAGCGGGAGTCTCGGGTACGAGCAGTACTTC
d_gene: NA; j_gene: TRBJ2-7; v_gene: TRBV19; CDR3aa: CASGLHPYEQYF; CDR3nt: TGTGCCAGTGGGCTCCACCCCTACGAGCAGTACTTC
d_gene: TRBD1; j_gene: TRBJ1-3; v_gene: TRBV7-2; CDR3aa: CASSLGTGAWYTIYF; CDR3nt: TGTGCCAGCAGCTTAGGAACAGGGGCTTGGTACACCATATATTTT
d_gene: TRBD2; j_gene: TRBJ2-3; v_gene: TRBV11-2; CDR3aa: CASSFGTSGVAGTDTQYF; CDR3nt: TGTGCCAGCAGCTTTGGGACTAGCGGGGTTGCAGGCACAGATACGCAGTATTTT
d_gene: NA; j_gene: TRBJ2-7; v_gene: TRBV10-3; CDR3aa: CAISESFFSDEQYF; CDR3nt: TGTGCCATCAGTGAGAGTTTCTTCTCGGACGAGCAGTACTTC
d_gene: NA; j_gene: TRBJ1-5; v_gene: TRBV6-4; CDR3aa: CASSTSLNQPQHF; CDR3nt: TGTGCCAGCAGCACGAGTTTAAATCAGCCCCAGCATTTT
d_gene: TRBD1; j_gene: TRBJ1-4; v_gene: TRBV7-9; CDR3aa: CASSSGTGLEKLFF; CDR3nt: TGTGCCAGCAGCTCCGGGACAGGGCTTGAAAAACTGTTTTTT
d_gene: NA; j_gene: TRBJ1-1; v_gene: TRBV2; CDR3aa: CASSGQANTEAFF; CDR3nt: TGTGCCAGCAGTGGACAGGCGAACACTGAAGCTTTCTTT
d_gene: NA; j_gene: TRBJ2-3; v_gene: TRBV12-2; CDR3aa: CASRPILGQGAGGSSTDTQYF; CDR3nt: TGTGCAAGTCGACCAATCCTCGGACAGGGGGCCGGGGGCTCTAGCACAGATACGCAGTATTTT